Described below is a single TCR beta chain sequence and its context. The antigen it recognizes is unknown. Per-base quality was not reported, and no clone a single base away is much larger than it. Libraries were built with the immunoSEQ multiplex PCR assay. As for the authors' bioinformatics: A statistical classification framework was built for diagnosing cytomegalovirus status from the catalog of TCR beta chain sequences. TCRdb took over this immuneACCESS table, retaining in-frame rearrangements with V and J assigned. Such tables are incomplete; in checked studies, under half of the missing clones stem from an unresolved V gene, and the remainder is unexplained. The V and J calls and clone size come from that table; D and trimming were worked out from the DNA. Here the sample has some 120,000 clones; around nine tenths occur a single time. Roughly 1.4% of the sample rests with the top ten. This sample was included in a study of cytomegalovirus exposure and HLA in healthy donors (dated by TCRdb to the late 2010s). In terms of the full investigation: According to a later analysis, one platform produced both the roughly 120 validation repertoires and the approximately 660 repertoires of the first cohort. The aim of the study was to test whether cataloging public T cell receptors could identify signatures of past pathogen exposure. Besides the first cohort of approximately 670 subjects, a separate validation cohort made up of 120 different subjects was used. To predict cytomegalovirus infection status, the study brought together high-throughput TCR immunosequencing, statistical association of individual TCRs with disease status, and machine learning. Overall results and qualifications from the work: The classifier was reported to diagnose cytomegalovirus status with high specificity and sensitivity in both the original cohort and the validation cohort. While some public TCRs were present in many individuals, most TCR sequences turned up only very rarely across donors. A later analysis found that TCRs clustered in the first cohort also tended to co-occur in the 120 validation repertoires, with roughly 95% of cluster scores above 0. The validation cohort had no HLA typing available for a later analysis, so co-occurrence within that cohort was assessed over all 120 or so repertoires. In vitro tests confirmed that a few of the cytomegalovirus-associated TCR beta chains recognize cytomegalovirus antigens. In the study, 150 to 200 TCR beta chains were listed as associated with cytomegalovirus. According to the authors, the approach could potentially be generalized to other disease states and immunological phenotypes.

Donors formed part of the validation cohort, which comprised 120 subjects and was distinct from the first cohort of 690 or so subjects. The germline V gene (reference sequence) supplies CDR1 MNHEY and CDR2 SMNVEV. The CDR3 measures 14 amino acids from cysteine to phenylalanine. The kept DNA is CDR3 alone, 42 bases in frame from the first base. V lost 5 bases and J lost 6 bases; the stretch between them is 16 bases long. In this chain, TRBV27 is recombined with TRBJ1-2; a weak D assignment points to TRBD1 (5 bases agree). This receptor was obtained from a man aged 30-40 years in good health and CMV-seronegative. Input material: PBMCs. Read as DNA, the sequence is TGTGCCAGCAGTCCCCGGGGGAGGGGACATGGCTACACCTTC. Translated, it gives CASSPRGRGHGYTF.